This TCR beta chain is drawn from a study of T cell responses to AZD1222 COVID-19 vaccine. A word on this clone: Its antigen is as yet unknown.

V gave up 3 bases and J gave up 5 bases, with 15 bases separating them. Germline-derived CDR1 and CDR2 are SGHRS and YFSETQ. The CDR3 consists of 15 residues. Study outcomes and limitations: Regions left unmutated in variants are reportedly the target of nearly half of spike-specific TCRs. Females made up more of the donors, who were largely white British, and clonal diversity may have come out too low.

The protocol was immunoSEQ multiplex PCR, while the TCRdb copy is restricted to in-frame clones and leaves out a portion. The data show some 180,000 clones, approximately 91% seen once. Source: peripheral blood, taken 28 days after the second AZD1222 dose. The TCR was taken from an adult who received the AZD1222 COVID-19 vaccine. The chain links TRBV5-1 to TRBJ2-1; no clear D gene. The CDR3 is CASSSGSSADNEQFF. In nucleotides, the CDR3 is TGCGCCAGCAGCTCTGGCAGCTCGGCCGACAATGAGCAGTTCTTC.